The following is a T cell receptor (beta chain) sequence with its context. This sample was included in a study of blood T cell repertoires in COVID-19. At the level of the study: Samples came from the United States, Italy and Spain, spanning acute and convalescent COVID-19.

The data were produced by immunoSEQ multiplex PCR, yet TCRdb's version contains in-frame clones alone and is incomplete. In the table there are fewer than 60,000 clones, around four fifths of which are singletons. The V gene end was trimmed by 6 bases and the J gene end by 10 bases; junction bases not matched to a gene: 9. Germline V gene sequence: CDR1 MNHEY, CDR2 SVGAGI. This CDR3 has 14 residues. This chain joins TRBV6-5 and TRBJ2-1; 10 bases are shared with TRBD2. The sample comprised peripheral blood. The sequence was collected from a woman over 75 with acute or convalescent COVID-19. The CDR3: CASSGRLAGVEQFF. The CDR3 nucleotides are TGTGCCAGCAGCGGGCGTCTAGCGGGAGTAGAGCAGTTCTTC.